The 30 T cell receptor beta chains listed next were all sequenced from one sample in a study of CD8+ T cells in alopecia areata. Isolated RNA was reverse transcribed into cDNA used as the sequencing template. Assay: immunoSEQ multiplex PCR; the TCRdb copy retains only in-frame clones and omits some. The table records 120,000 to 150,000 clones, less than 75% of them present only once. The sample consisted of CD8+ T cells sorted from blood. Receptor source: a human donor in good health.

The chain recombines TRBV5-1 with TRBJ2-7, with a possible D match to TRBD1 (6 bases). The CDR3 contains 11 residues. V was cut by 4 bases and J by 7 bases, with 9 bases left in between. Looked up from germline, CDR1 is SGHRS and CDR2 is YFSETQ. The CDR3, as DNA: TGCGCCAGCAGCGGGACACAGGAGCAGTACTTC. Protein sequence: CASSGTQEQYF. The full variable domain, rest sourced from reference TRBV5-1 and TRBJ2-7, is KAGVTQTPRYLIKTRGQQVTLSCSPISGHRSVSWYQQTPGQGLQFLFEYFSETQRNKGNFPGRFSGRQFSNSRSEMNVSTLELGDSALYLCASSGTQEQYFGPGTRLTVT.

The rearrangement uses TRBV20-1 and TRBJ2-2; D call uncertain. The CDR3 covers 11 residues. Trimming shortened V by 7 bases and J by 6 bases, and 9 bases separated the two germline ends. Looked up from germline, CDR1 is DFQATT and CDR2 is SNEGSKA (reference sequence). CDR3 sequence (DNA): TGCAGTGTCGTGGGGTCCGGGGAGCTGTTTTTT. This gives the protein CSVVGSGELFF.

The chain has TRBV6-5 and TRBJ1-2, with unresolved D. Germline-derived CDR1 and CDR2 are MNHEY and SVGAGI. The V end lost 6 bases, the J end lost 8 bases, and 16 bases lay between the germline ends. CDR3 length: 13 residues. DNA of the CDR3: TGTGCCAGCAGCCTCGACGGCTCTCGCGGCTACACCTTC. Translated: CASSLDGSRGYTF.

The chain employs TRBV2 and TRBJ2-2, with a possible D match to TRBD1 (5 bases). The V and J ends lost 4 bases and 5 bases respectively, with 8 bases between them. The CDR3 spans 13 residues. Germline CDR1 and CDR2: SNHLY and FYNNEI. CDR3 protein: CASSVYRTGELFF. The DNA for the CDR3 is TGTGCCAGCAGTGTGTACAGGACCGGGGAGCTGTTTTTT.

Only a few counts were recorded for this clone. The chain employs TRBV9 and TRBJ2-7; D is unresolved. This CDR3 has 13 residues. The ends were cut back, 3 bases at V and 5 bases at J, with 12 bases in the middle. CDR1 SGDLS and CDR2 YYNGEE come from the germline V gene. The CDR3 DNA follows: TGTGCCAGCAGCGGTACGACCTGGGACGAGCAGTACTTC. Protein product: CASSGTTWDEQYF.

The chain carries TRBV7-8 and TRBJ2-1; 7 bases are a match to TRBD2. From germline, CDR1 is SGHVS and CDR2 FQNEAQ. J lost 2 bases, V lost 2 bases, and 6 bases had no gene match. The CDR3 spans 16 residues. CDR3 bases: TGTGCCAGCAGCTTAATGGGGGGAGGGGCCTACAATGAGCAGTTCTTC. It yields the protein CASSLMGGGAYNEQFF.

The rearrangement uses TRBV9 and TRBJ2-7, with TRBD1 as a possible D gene (6 bases). This CDR3 has 13 amino acids. V lost 3 bases and J 3 bases, leaving 10 bases between the germline ends. Per germline, CDR1 SGDLS and CDR2 YYNGEE. CDR3 in DNA: TGTGCCAGCAGCGCGGACAGTCACTACGAGCAGTACTTC. Translating gives CASSADSHYEQYF.

This clone was seen a few times. This rearrangement joins TRBV7-2 to TRBJ1-1, with D hard to call. V shed 5 bases and J shed 5 bases, with 18 bases lying between them. CDR3 length: 15 amino acids. Germline CDR1 is SGHTA and CDR2 is FQGNSA. The CDR3 coding sequence is TGTGCCAGCAGCCCGGGGTGGGGTTCGAGGACTGAAGCTTTCTTT. Residues: CASSPGWGSRTEAFF. The variable domain in full, with the rest retrieved from reference TRBV7-2 and TRBJ1-1, is GAGVSQSPSNKVTEKGKDVELRCDPISGHTALYWYRQSLGQGLEFLIYFQGNSAPDKSGLPSDRFSAERTGGSVSTLTIQRTQQEDSAVYLCASSPGWGSRTEAFFGQGTRLTVV.

This clone was counted between two and nine times. This chain uses TRBV11-2 with TRBJ2-1; D may be TRBD2 (5 bases). CDR3 length equals 15 residues. CDR1 SGHAT and CDR2 FQNNGV come from the germline V gene. The ends were cut back, 4 bases at V and 5 bases at J, with 15 bases in the middle. CDR3: CASSSAQTGNNEQFF. In DNA form, the CDR3 reads TGTGCCAGCAGCTCGGCGCAGACCGGGAACAATGAGCAGTTCTTC. The entire variable domain, with the rest obtained from reference TRBV11-2 and TRBJ2-1, is as follows: EAGVAQSPRYKIIEKRQSVAFWCNPISGHATLYWYQQILGQGPKLLIQFQNNGVVDDSQLPKDRFSAERLKGVDSTLKIQPAKLEDSAVYLCASSSAQTGNNEQFFGPGTRLTVL.

This clone has only a few counts. DNA of the CDR3: TGTGCCAGCAGTTTGGCGATACAAGAGACCCAGTACTTC. This translates into CASSLAIQETQYF. The J gene is TRBJ2-5, the V gene TRBV27; D gene unclear. Germline loops: CDR1 MNHEY, CDR2 SMNVEV (reference sequence). V dropped 3 bases and J dropped 2 bases, with 7 bases sitting between them. The CDR3 contains 13 residues.

The chain employs TRBV6-5 and TRBJ1-1, with D possibly TRBD1 on 6 matching bases. Germline-derived CDR1 and CDR2 are MNHEY and SVGAGI. With 6 bases removed from V and 6 bases from J, the gap between germline ends came to 17 bases. The CDR3 is 14 residues long. CDR3 residues: CASSAVGAGAEAFF. The CDR3 nucleotides read TGTGCCAGCAGCGCCGTGGGGGCGGGGGCTGAAGCTTTCTTT.

This chain joins TRBV15 and TRBJ1-5; 8 nucleotides align to TRBD1. The germline gives CDR1 LNHNV, CDR2 YYDKDF (reference sequence). The junction had 4 bases not matched to a gene; V was cut back by 1 base and J by 2 bases. The CDR3 has 16 residues. For the CDR3, the DNA is TGTGCCACCAGCAGAGGACAACAGGGGGGCAATCAGCCCCAGCATTTT. Residues: CATSRGQQGGNQPQHF.

This clone has just a few counts. The rearrangement uses TRBV29-1 and TRBJ2-7, with a possible D match to TRBD1 (7 bases). The CDR3 consists of 13 residues. Germline V lookup: CDR1 SQVTM, CDR2 ANQGSEA. Trimming shortened V by 7 bases and J by 1 base, and 14 bases separated the two germline ends. Here the CDR3 DNA reads TGCAGCGCCATGGGGGGACAGTCCTACGAGCAGTACTTC. Translating gives CSAMGGQSYEQYF.

The chain links TRBV29-1 to TRBJ2-7, with D unresolved. Per germline, CDR1 SQVTM and CDR2 ANQGSEA. The CDR3 is 12 amino acids. Trimming took off 3 bases at V and 2 bases at J, with 8 bases between the two ends. CDR3 region: CSVESPTYEQYF. The CDR3 region has the DNA TGCAGCGTTGAGAGTCCCACCTACGAGCAGTACTTC.

V is TRBV9 and J is TRBJ2-7, with TRBD1 matching over 9 bases. V shed 0 bases, J shed 7 bases, and the junction held 5 bases outside the gene matches. This CDR3 has 14 amino acids. The germline gives CDR1 SGDLS, CDR2 YYNGEE. Written as DNA, the CDR3 is TGTGCCAGCAGCGTAGATGACAGGGGGGCAGAGCAGTACTTC. It translates to CASSVDDRGAEQYF.

V is TRBV2 and J is TRBJ2-1; 7 bases align to TRBD1. Per the germline V gene, CDR1 is SNHLY and CDR2 is FYNNEI. This CDR3 is 15 amino acids long. The junction had 3 bases not matched to a gene; V was cut back by 0 bases and J by 4 bases. Here the CDR3 reads CASSEAGGKYNEQFF. For the CDR3, the DNA is TGTGCCAGCAGTGAAGCAGGGGGCAAGTACAATGAGCAGTTCTTC.

This chain joins TRBV4-1 and TRBJ1-5; D ambiguous. The CDR3 length is 14 residues. V was trimmed by 1 base and J by 7 bases, leaving 11 bases between them. Looked up from germline, CDR1 is MGHRA and CDR2 is YSYEKL. CDR3 residues: CASSQAAEVQPQHF. CDR3 sequence (DNA): TGCGCCAGCAGCCAAGCGGCAGAGGTCCAGCCCCAGCATTTT.

V usage is TRBV25-1 and J usage is TRBJ1-1; D remains unclear. The CDR3 covers 11 residues. Germline V gene sequence: CDR1 MGHDK, CDR2 SYGVNS. The V end was cut by 6 bases, the J end by 6 bases, with 8 bases between. For the CDR3, the DNA is TGTGCCAGCAGAGAGGCTCCTGAAGCTTTCTTT. Protein sequence: CASREAPEAFF.

The gene calls are TRBV4-1 and TRBJ2-7; D unresolved. The germline CDR1 and CDR2 sequences are MGHRA and YSYEKL. This CDR3 comprises 16 residues. Between the trimmed V and J ends, which lost 5 bases and 2 bases, there was a span of 19 bases. The DNA of the CDR3 is TGCGCCAGCAGCTATAAAGGGTCAACTGAAACCTACGAGCAGTACTTC. Protein sequence: CASSYKGSTETYEQYF.

The V gene is TRBV7-9, the J gene TRBJ2-1; tentative D call: TRBD2 (5 bases). V was trimmed by 1 base and J by 1 base, leaving 14 bases between them. Germline loops: CDR1 SEHNR, CDR2 FQNEAQ (reference sequence). The CDR3 spans 17 residues. The CDR3 DNA is TGTGCCAGCAGCTTAGAGGTAGGGTGGGAGTCCTACAATGAGCAGTTCTTC. This codes for CASSLEVGWESYNEQFF.

The J gene is TRBJ2-3, the V gene TRBV5-1; D unresolved. The CDR3 covers 13 residues. The germline CDR1 and CDR2 sequences are SGHRS and YFSETQ. V was pared by 0 bases and J by 6 bases, with 8 bases between. This CDR3 reads CASSLELMDTQYF. DNA of the CDR3: TGCGCCAGCAGCTTGGAATTAATGGATACGCAGTATTTT. Drawing the rest from reference TRBV5-1 and TRBJ2-3, the complete variable domain is KAGVTQTPRYLIKTRGQQVTLSCSPISGHRSVSWYQQTPGQGLQFLFEYFSETQRNKGNFPGRFSGRQFSNSRSEMNVSTLELGDSALYLCASSLELMDTQYFGPGTRLTVL.

With regard to this clone: The junction departs from the called germline gene at one end, perhaps through a read error. The gene calls are TRBV13 and TRBJ2-5; no reliable D call. The CDR3 length is 13 residues. The germline gives CDR1 PRHDT, CDR2 FYEKMQ (reference sequence). The chain's CDR3 is CASSGLDQQTQYF. The DNA for the CDR3 is TGTGCCAGCAGCGGCCTAGACCAACAGACCCAGTACTTC.

The chain carries TRBV9 and TRBJ2-1; 10 positions match TRBD2. Germline CDR1 is SGDLS and CDR2 is YYNGEE. V was clipped by 3 bases and J by 8 bases; unmatched bases: 8. This CDR3 contains 15 residues. DNA for the CDR3: TGTGCCAGCAGCGGAGCGGGAGGGCCTCACTATGAGCAGTTCTTC. Its translation is CASSGAGGPHYEQFF.

On this clone itself: At the DNA level, this CDR3 is encoded by other sequences in the same sample as well. This chain links TRBV29-1 with TRBJ1-2; 8 bases are shared with TRBD1. Germline CDR1 is SQVTM and CDR2 is ANQGSEA. Germline trimming cut 6 bases from V and 8 bases from J; bases unmatched to any gene: 5. This CDR3 region has 11 residues. The CDR3 here is CSVRDRLGYTF. The DNA of the CDR3 is TGCAGCGTGAGGGACAGGTTGGGCTACACCTTC.

The chain uses TRBV5-1 and TRBJ2-7, with 11 bases matching TRBD2. Germline CDR1 SGHRS, CDR2 YFSETQ. Losses at the gene ends were 4 bases for V and 2 bases for J; bases not matched to a gene: 5. This CDR3 contains 15 residues. The CDR3 DNA is TGCGCCAGCAGCCCTGGACTAGCGGGCCCCTACGAGCAGTACTTC. Its protein is CASSPGLAGPYEQYF.

On this clone: Other DNA sequences in the same sample also yield this CDR3. The DNA for the CDR3 is TGTGCCAGCAGCTTCTCCTACGAGCAGTACTTC. It is translated as CASSFSYEQYF. V usage is TRBV11-2 and J usage is TRBJ2-7; D remains ambiguous. In germline, CDR1 is SGHAT, CDR2 FQNNGV. The CDR3 extends over 11 amino acids. With 3 bases removed from V and 0 bases from J, the gap between germline ends came to 0 bases.

The chain links TRBV10-1 to TRBJ2-7; possible D gene TRBD2, 5 bases. This CDR3 comprises 13 residues. V was pared by 2 bases and J by 3 bases, with 8 bases between. CDR1 is WNHNN, CDR2 SYGVQD, per germline (reference sequence). The CDR3, as DNA: TGCGCCAGCAGTGAGGGACTCTACTACGAGCAGTACTTC. Translated, it gives CASSEGLYYEQYF.

This clone was picked up one time. V usage is TRBV4-1 and J usage is TRBJ2-3; D is uncertain. V lost 2 bases, J lost 2 bases, and 14 bases lay in between. The CDR3 spans 16 residues. Germline V CDR1 and CDR2: MGHRA, YSYEKL. CDR3 protein: CASSQFKGSATDTQYF. The CDR3 DNA reads as TGCGCCAGCAGCCAATTCAAGGGATCGGCCACAGATACGCAGTATTTT.

In its sample, this clone was seen a few times. This sequence joins TRBV30 and TRBJ2-1; D is unclear. This CDR3 contains 12 residues. V was clipped by 3 bases and J by 5 bases, with 8 bases between them. The germline V gene encodes CDR1 GTSNPN and CDR2 SVGIG (reference sequence). The CDR3 DNA sequence: TGTGCCTGGAGAAAAAGACACAATGAGCAGTTCTTC. It yields the protein CAWRKRHNEQFF. The entire variable domain, with the rest obtained from reference TRBV30 and TRBJ2-1, is as follows: SQTIHQWPATLVQPVGSPLSLECTVEGTSNPNLYWYRQAAGRGLQLLFYSVGIGQISSEVPQNLSASRPQDRQFILSSKKLLLSDSGFYLCAWRKRHNEQFFGPGTRLTVL.

The chain joins TRBV9 to TRBJ2-7; D perhaps matches TRBD2 (6 bases). Deletions cut 2 bases from V and 6 bases from J, with 15 bases between. The germline gives CDR1 SGDLS, CDR2 YYNGEE. The length of the CDR3 is 14 residues. The CDR3 region is CASSVGGLRGEQYF. The CDR3 bases are TGTGCCAGCAGCGTGGGGGGATTAAGAGGCGAGCAGTACTTC.